This T cell receptor (beta chain) originates from a study of T-cell reconstitution after alpha-beta-depleted transplantation in children. The ends lost 1 base at V and 3 bases at J; junction bases unmatched: 4. The CDR3 consists of 15 residues. The germline CDR1 and CDR2 sequences are SGHTA and FQGNSA. This sample's TCRbeta library carried unique molecular identifier barcodes. In TCRdb, the PCR reads were re-called with MiXCR into one record per CDR3 protein. The table has about 640,000 distinct CDR3 sequences, around 17% seen once. This clonotype originated in a human donor who donated a stem cell graft to a child with acute myeloid leukemia. J is TRBJ2-3 and V is TRBV7-2; the match to TRBD2 covers 7 bases. Sequenced material: PBMCs from the stem cell graft donor, taken from the stem cell graft. The CDR3 DNA reads as TGTGCCAGCAGCTTAGTGTGGGGGGGGACAGATACGCAGTATTTT. Translation: CASSLVWGGTDTQYF.